A single TCR beta chain is shown here with its context. The target antigen is unknown. This CDR3 comprises 13 residues. Trimming stripped 0 bases from V and 5 bases from J, with 8 bases between. Germline V gives CDR1 LNHNV, CDR2 YYDKDF (reference sequence). This sample is drawn from a study of CD8+CD57+ T cells in acquired aplastic anemia. Study in general: CD4+ and CD8+ cells, once sorted, gave DNA averaging 3.2 ug. Study-level results: Patients shared some 30 CD8+ CDR3 sequences with controls. Levels of CD8+ Simpson's diversity were not significantly distinct in patients versus controls.

The use of genomic DNA as template underpinned the TCR beta VDJ and CDR3 profiling. Via MiXCR, TCRdb re-called the reads, giving one row per CDR3 protein. This sample has about 270,000 distinct CDR3 sequences, with 55% to 65% found just once. The sequencing sample was made of sorted CD4+, CD8+, or CD8+CD57+ T cells (not recorded which) from PBMCs. The J gene is TRBJ2-7, the V gene TRBV15; the D is unclear. The TCR originated in a human donor with severe aplastic anemia or a healthy control (not recorded which). CDR3 nucleotide sequence: TGTGCCACCAGCAGAGAGGGGTGGGACGAGCAGTACTTC. It is translated as CATSREGWDEQYF. The entire variable domain, with the rest obtained from reference TRBV15 and TRBJ2-7, is as follows: DAMVIQNPRYQVTQFGKPVTLSCSQTLNHNVMYWYQQKSSQAPKLLFHYYDKDFNNEADTPDNFQSRRPNTSFCFLDIRSPGLGDTAMYLCATSREGWDEQYFGPGTRLTVT.